The present TCR beta chain was sequenced within a study of blood T cell repertoires in COVID-19. Study details: Donors in the United States, Italy and Spain gave samples during acute or convalescent COVID-19. T cells, B-cell-depleted T cells, or PBMCs supplied cDNA or gDNA.

CDR3 size: 14 residues. V lost 0 bases and J lost 3, with 8 bases in between. Germline CDR1 SGHNT, CDR2 YYREEE (reference sequence). In the study's own analysis: Scientists estimated how many nucleated cells there were by amplifying reference gene primers. Some clones are missing from TCRdb's copy, which holds only in-frame ones; the method was immunoSEQ multiplex PCR. V, J and clone size reflect that table, while D and trimming were determined from the DNA. The table has about 140,000 clones, 88% seen once. The gene calls are TRBV5-4 and TRBJ2-3; tentatively, D is TRBD1 (5 bases). Sample: peripheral blood. The sequence came from a woman aged 55 to 70 with acute or convalescent COVID-19. CDR3 amino acids: CASSLGRATDTQYF. CDR3 coding DNA: TGTGCCAGCAGCTTGGGCAGGGCTACAGATACGCAGTATTTT.